Sequencing of this T cell receptor beta chain was carried out in a study of early T cells in non-severe SARS-CoV-2 infection. Study-wide results and caveats: VDJdb matching skewed toward anti-spike CD8 responses, missing private and CD4 specificities.

The sample holds many counts of this clonotype. Its antigen is unidentified. The CDR3 totals 16 residues. J was trimmed by 5 bases and V by 0 bases; bases with no gene match: 12. The germline CDR1 and CDR2 sequences are GTSNPN and SVGIG (reference sequence). TCRdb re-called the 5' RACE reads through MiXCR, storing one row per CDR3 protein. The table lists tens of thousands of distinct CDR3 sequences, 9.5% to 15% of them singletons, with over 1.5% in the top ten. The chain combines TRBV30 with TRBJ2-5; 7 bases map to TRBD2. This sequence was found in an adult who was a healthcare worker with PCR-confirmed SARS-CoV-2 infection or an uninfected control (not recorded which). Sequencing was carried out using whole blood. CDR3 coding DNA: TGTGCCTGGAGTGTTGGTCTAGCGGTCGGAACGGAGACCCAGTACTTC. Protein product: CAWSVGLAVGTETQYF.